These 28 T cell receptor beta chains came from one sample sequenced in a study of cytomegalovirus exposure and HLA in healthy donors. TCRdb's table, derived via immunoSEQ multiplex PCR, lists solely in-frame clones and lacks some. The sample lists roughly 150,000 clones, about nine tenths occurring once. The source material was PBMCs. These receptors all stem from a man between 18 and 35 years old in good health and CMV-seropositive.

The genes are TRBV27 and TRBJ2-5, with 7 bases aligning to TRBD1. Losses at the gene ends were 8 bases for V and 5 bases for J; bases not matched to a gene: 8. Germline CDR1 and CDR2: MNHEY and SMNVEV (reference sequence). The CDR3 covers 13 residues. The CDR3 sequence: CASRKGAGETQYF. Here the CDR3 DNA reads TGTGCCAGCCGGAAGGGGGCAGGTGAGACCCAGTACTTC.

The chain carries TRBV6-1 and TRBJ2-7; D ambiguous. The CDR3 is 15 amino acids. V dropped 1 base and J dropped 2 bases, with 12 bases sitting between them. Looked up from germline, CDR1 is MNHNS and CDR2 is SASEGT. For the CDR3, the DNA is TGTGCCAGCAGTGAAGAACCGGGTTTAGCCTACGAGCAGTACTTC. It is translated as CASSEEPGLAYEQYF.

CDR3 nucleotides: TGTGCCAGCAGTTTCTCGGACAGGGTACAGTACGAGCAGTACTTC. This translates into CASSFSDRVQYEQYF. The chain combines TRBV27 with TRBJ2-7; 8 nucleotides agree with TRBD1. Germline V gene lookup returns CDR1 MNHEY and CDR2 SMNVEV (reference sequence). J was trimmed by 4 bases and V by 3 bases; bases with no gene match: 8. The CDR3 spans 15 residues.

The CDR3 loop reads CASSQRGPTGLTYNEQFF. The CDR3 nucleotides read TGCGCCAGCAGCCAAAGGGGCCCTACGGGACTAACCTACAATGAGCAGTTCTTC. The chain is built from TRBV4-1 and TRBJ2-1; TRBD2 matches 7 bases. CDR1 and CDR2 from the germline V gene are MGHRA and YSYEKL. The CDR3 loop spans 18 amino acids. V trimming: 2 bases; J trimming: 2 bases; junction bases outside the gene matches: 12.

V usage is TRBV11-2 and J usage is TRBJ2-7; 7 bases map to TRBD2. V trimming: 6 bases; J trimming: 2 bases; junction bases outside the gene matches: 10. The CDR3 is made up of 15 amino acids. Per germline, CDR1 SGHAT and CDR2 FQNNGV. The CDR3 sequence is CASRPISGSPYEQYF. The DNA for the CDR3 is TGTGCCAGCAGACCGATTAGCGGGTCCCCCTACGAGCAGTACTTC.

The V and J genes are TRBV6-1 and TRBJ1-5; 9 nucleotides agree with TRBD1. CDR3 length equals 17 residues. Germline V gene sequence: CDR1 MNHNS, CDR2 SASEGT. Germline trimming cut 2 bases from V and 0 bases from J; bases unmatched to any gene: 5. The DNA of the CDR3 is TGTGCCAGCAGTGAAATGGGACAGGGTTCTAGCAATCAGCCCCAGCATTTT. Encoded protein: CASSEMGQGSSNQPQHF.

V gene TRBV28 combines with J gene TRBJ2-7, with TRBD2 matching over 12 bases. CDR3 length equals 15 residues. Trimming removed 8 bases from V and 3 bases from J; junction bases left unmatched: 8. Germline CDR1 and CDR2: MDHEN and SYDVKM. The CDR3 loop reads CASLQTSGSIYEQYF. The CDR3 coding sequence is TGTGCCAGCTTACAGACTAGCGGGAGCATCTACGAGCAGTACTTC.

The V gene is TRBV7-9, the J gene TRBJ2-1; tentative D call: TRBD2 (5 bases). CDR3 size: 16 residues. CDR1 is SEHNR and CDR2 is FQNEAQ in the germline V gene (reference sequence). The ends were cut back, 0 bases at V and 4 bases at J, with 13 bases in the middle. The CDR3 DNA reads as TGTGCCAGCAGCTTAGCATTACGGGATATGTACAATGAGCAGTTCTTC. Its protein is CASSLALRDMYNEQFF.

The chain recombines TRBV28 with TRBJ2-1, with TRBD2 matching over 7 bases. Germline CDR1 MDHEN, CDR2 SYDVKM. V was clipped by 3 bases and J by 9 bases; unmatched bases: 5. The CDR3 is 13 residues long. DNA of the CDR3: TGTGCCAGCAGTTTTAGGGAGGGCAGTGAGCAGTTCTTC. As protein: CASSFREGSEQFF.

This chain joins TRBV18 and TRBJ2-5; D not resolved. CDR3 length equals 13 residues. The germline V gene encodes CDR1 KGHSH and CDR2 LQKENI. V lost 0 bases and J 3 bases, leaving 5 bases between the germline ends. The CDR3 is CASSPPSEETQYF. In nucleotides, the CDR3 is TGTGCCAGCTCACCACCGTCGGAAGAGACCCAGTACTTC.

The chain's CDR3 is CASSALGLAGQGMKSSYNEQFF. In DNA, the CDR3 is TGTGCCAGCAGTGCTTTGGGACTAGCGGGTCAAGGGATGAAAAGCTCCTACAATGAGCAGTTCTTC. This rearrangement joins TRBV27 to TRBJ2-1, with 12 positions matching TRBD2. Germline V lookup: CDR1 MNHEY, CDR2 SMNVEV (reference sequence). J was trimmed by 0 bases and V by 5 bases; bases with no gene match: 20. The CDR3 covers 22 residues.

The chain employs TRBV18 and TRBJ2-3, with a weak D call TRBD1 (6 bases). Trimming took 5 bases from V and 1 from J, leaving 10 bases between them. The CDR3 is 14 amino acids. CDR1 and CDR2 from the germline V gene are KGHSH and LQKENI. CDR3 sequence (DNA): TGTGCCAGCTCAAAGTCAGGGGGCACAGATACGCAGTATTTT. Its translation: CASSKSGGTDTQYF.

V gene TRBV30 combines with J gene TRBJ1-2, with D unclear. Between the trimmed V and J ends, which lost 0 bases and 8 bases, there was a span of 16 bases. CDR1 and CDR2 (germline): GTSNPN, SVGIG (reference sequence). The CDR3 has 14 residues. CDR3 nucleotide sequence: TGTGCCTGGAGTGTTTTATTTCGCGAGGTCGGCTACACCTTC. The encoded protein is CAWSVLFREVGYTF.

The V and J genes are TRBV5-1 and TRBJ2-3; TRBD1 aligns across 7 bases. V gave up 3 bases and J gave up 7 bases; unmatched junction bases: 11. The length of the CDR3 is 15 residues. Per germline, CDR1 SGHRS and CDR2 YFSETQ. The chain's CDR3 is CASSSGDGQANTQYF. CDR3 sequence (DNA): TGCGCCAGCAGCTCTGGGGACGGACAGGCAAATACGCAGTATTTT.

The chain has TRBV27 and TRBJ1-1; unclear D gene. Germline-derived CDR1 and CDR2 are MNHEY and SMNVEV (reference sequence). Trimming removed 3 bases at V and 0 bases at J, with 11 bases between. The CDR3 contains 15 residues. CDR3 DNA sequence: TGTGCCAGCAGTTTTGGTGGAGGCATGAACACTGAAGCTTTCTTT. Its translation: CASSFGGGMNTEAFF.

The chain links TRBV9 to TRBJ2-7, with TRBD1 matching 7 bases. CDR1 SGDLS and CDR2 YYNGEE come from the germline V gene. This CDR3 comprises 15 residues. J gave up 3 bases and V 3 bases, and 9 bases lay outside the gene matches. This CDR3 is CASSATGTADYEQYF. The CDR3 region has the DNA TGTGCCAGCAGCGCAACCGGGACAGCGGACTACGAGCAGTACTTC.

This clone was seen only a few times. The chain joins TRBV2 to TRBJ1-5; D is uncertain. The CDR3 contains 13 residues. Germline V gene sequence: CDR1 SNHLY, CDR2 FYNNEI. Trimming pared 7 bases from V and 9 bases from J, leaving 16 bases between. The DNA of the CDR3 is TGTGCCAGCAAACGAGATCCACCGTCGCCCCAGCATTTT. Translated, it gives CASKRDPPSPQHF.

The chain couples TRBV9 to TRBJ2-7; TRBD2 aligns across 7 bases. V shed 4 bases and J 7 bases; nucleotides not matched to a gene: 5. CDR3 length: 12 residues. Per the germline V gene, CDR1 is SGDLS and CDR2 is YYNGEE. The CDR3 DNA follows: TGTGCCAGCAGCCGATTGGGGGGGGAGCAGTACTTC. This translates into CASSRLGGEQYF. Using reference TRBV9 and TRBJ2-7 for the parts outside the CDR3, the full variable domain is DSGVTQTPKHLITATGQRVTLRCSPRSGDLSVYWYQQSLDQGLQFLIQYYNGEERAKGNILERFSAQQFPDLHSELNLSSLELGDSALYFCASSRLGGEQYFGPGTRLTVT.

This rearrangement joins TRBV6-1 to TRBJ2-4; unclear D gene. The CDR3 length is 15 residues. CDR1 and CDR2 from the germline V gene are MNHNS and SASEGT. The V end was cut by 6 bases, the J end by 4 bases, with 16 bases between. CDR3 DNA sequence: TGTGCCAGCAGCGAGATCGGGTCGTCGAAAAACATTCAGTACTTC. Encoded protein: CASSEIGSSKNIQYF.

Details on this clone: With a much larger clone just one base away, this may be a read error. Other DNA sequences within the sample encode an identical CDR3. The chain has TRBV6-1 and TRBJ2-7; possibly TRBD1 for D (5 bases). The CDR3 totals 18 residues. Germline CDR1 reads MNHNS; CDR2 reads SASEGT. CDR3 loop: CASSEALDSSGFSYEQYF. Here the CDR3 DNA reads TGTGCCAGCAGTGAAGCGCTAGACAGCTCTGGCTTCTCCTACGAGCAGTACTTT.

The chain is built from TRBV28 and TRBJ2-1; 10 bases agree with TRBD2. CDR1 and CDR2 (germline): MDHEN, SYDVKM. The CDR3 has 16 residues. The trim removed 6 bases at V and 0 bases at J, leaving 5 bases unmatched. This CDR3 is CASRPSSGSSYNEQFF. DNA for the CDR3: TGTGCCAGCAGGCCCTCTAGCGGGAGCTCCTACAATGAGCAGTTCTTC.

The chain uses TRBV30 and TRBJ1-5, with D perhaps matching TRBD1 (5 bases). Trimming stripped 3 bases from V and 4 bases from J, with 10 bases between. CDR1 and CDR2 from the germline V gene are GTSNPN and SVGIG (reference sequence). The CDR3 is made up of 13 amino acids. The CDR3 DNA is TGTGCCTGGAGCCTGGACAAGAATCAGCCCCAGCATTTT. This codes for CAWSLDKNQPQHF.

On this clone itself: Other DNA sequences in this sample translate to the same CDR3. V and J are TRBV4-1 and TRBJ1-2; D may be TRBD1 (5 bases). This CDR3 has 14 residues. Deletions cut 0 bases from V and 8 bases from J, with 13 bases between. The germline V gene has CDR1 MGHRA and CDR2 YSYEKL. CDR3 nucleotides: TGCGCCAGCAGCCAAGAGACAGTCGAACGGGGCTACACCTTC. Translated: CASSQETVERGYTF.

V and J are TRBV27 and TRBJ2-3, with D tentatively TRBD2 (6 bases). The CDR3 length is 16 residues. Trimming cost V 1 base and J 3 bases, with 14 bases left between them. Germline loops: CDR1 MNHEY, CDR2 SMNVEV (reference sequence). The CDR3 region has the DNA TGTGCCAGCAGTTTATACGGACCCGGAGGGACAGATACGCAGTATTTT. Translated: CASSLYGPGGTDTQYF.

The CDR3 DNA sequence: TGCGCCAGCAGCCAGTCCGCAGGGGGCAGTAGTAATGAGCAGTTCTTC. It codes for CASSQSAGGSSNEQFF. The J gene is TRBJ2-1, the V gene TRBV4-1, with 8 bases aligning to TRBD1. Per germline, CDR1 MGHRA and CDR2 YSYEKL. Trimming removed 3 bases from V and 7 bases from J; junction bases left unmatched: 11. The CDR3 runs 16 residues.

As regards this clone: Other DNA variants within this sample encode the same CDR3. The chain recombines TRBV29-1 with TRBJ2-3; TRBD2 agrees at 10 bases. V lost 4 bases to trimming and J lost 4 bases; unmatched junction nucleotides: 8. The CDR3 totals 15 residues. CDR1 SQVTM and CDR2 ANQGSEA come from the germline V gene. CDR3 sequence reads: CSVGASGSFADTQYF. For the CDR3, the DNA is TGCAGCGTTGGGGCTAGCGGGAGTTTCGCAGATACGCAGTATTTT.

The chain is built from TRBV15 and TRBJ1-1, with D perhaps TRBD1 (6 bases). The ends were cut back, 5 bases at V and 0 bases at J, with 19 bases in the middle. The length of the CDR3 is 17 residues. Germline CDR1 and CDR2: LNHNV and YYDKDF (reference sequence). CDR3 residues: CATSPRRGKTMNTEAFF. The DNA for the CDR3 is TGTGCCACCAGCCCCCGCAGGGGAAAAACTATGAACACTGAAGCTTTCTTT.

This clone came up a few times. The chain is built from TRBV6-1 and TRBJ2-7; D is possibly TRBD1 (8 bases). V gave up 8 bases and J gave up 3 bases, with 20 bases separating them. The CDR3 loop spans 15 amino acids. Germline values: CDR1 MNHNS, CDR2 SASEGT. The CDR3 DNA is TGTGCCAGCGGAAGGGGGGGGACAGGCAACTACGAGCAGTACTTC. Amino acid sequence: CASGRGGTGNYEQYF.